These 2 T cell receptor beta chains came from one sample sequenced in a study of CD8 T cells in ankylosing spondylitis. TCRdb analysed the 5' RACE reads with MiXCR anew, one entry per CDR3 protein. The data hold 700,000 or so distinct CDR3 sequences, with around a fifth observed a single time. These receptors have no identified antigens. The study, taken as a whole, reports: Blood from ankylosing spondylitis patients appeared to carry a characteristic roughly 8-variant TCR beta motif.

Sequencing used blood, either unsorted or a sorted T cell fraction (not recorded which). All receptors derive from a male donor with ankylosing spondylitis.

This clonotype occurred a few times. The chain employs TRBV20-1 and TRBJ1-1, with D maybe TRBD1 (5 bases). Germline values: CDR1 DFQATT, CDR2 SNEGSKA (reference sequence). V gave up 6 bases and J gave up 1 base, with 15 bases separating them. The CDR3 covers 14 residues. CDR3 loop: CSADPAGTNTEAFF. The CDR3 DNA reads TGCAGTGCGGATCCCGCGGGGACGAACACTGAAGCTTTCTTT.

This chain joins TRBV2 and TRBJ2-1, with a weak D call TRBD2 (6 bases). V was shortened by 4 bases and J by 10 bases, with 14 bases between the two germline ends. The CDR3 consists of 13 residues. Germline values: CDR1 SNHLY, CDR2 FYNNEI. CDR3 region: CASSGPMAGEQFF. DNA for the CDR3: TGTGCCAGCAGTGGCCCAATGGCGGGAGAGCAGTTCTTC.